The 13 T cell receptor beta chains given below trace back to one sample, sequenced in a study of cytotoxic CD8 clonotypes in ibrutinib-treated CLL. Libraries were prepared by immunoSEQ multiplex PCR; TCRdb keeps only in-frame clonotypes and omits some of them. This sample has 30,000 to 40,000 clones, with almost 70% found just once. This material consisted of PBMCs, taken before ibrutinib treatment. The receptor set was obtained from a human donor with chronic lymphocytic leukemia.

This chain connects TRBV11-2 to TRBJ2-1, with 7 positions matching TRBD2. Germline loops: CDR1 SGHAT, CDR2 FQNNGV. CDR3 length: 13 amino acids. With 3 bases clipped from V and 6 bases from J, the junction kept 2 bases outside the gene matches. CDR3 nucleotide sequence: TGTGCCAGCAGCTTGACGGGGGGCAATGAGCAGTTCTTC. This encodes CASSLTGGNEQFF. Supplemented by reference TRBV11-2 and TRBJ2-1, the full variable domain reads EAGVAQSPRYKIIEKRQSVAFWCNPISGHATLYWYQQILGQGPKLLIQFQNNGVVDDSQLPKDRFSAERLKGVDSTLKIQPAKLEDSAVYLCASSLTGGNEQFFGPGTRLTVL.

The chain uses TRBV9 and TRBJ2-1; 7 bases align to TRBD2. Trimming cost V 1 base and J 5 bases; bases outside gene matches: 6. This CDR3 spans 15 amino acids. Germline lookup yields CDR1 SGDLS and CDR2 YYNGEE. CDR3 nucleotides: TGTGCCAGCAGCGTACGAGCGGGACGAAACAATGAGCAGTTCTTC. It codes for CASSVRAGRNNEQFF. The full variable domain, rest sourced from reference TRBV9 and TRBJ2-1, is DSGVTQTPKHLITATGQRVTLRCSPRSGDLSVYWYQQSLDQGLQFLIQYYNGEERAKGNILERFSAQQFPDLHSELNLSSLELGDSALYFCASSVRAGRNNEQFFGPGTRLTVL.

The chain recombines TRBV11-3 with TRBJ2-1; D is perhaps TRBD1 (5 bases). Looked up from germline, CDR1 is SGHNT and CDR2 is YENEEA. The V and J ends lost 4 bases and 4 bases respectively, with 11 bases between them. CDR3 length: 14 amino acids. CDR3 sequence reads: CASSSGQAYNEQFF. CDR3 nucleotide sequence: TGTGCCAGCAGCTCCGGACAAGCGTACAATGAGCAGTTCTTC.

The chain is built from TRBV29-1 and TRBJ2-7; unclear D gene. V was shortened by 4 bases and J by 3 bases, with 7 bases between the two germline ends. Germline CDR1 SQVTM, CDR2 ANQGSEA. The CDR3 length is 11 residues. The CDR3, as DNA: TGCAGCGTTGGTGGGGACTACGAGCAGTACTTC. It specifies CSVGGDYEQYF.

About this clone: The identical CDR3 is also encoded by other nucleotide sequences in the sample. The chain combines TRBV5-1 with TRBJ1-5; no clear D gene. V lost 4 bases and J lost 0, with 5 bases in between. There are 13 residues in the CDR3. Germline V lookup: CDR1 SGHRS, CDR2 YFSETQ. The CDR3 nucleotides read TGCGCCAGCAGCCTGAATAGCAATCAGCCCCAGCATTTT. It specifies CASSLNSNQPQHF.

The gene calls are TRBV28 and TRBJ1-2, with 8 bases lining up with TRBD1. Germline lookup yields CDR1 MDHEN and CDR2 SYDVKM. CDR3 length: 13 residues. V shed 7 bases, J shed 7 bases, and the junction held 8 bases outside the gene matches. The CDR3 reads CASTSPGGSGYTF. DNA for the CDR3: TGTGCCAGCACGAGTCCAGGGGGCTCTGGCTACACCTTC.

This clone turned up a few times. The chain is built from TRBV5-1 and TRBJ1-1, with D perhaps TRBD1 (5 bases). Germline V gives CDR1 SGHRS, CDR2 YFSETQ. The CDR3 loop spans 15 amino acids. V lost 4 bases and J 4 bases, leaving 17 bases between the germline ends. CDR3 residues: CASSPQTALGTEAFF. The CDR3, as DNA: TGCGCCAGCAGCCCCCAGACAGCCTTGGGCACTGAAGCTTTCTTT.

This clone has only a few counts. The CDR3, as DNA: TGTGCCAGCAGCTCCCCCTCGCGACTAGAAGGAGGAGGGCAGGAGACCCAGTACTTC. Protein sequence: CASSSPSRLEGGGQETQYF. The chain has TRBV12-1 and TRBJ2-5; the D segment call TRBD2 is taken from the table without a DNA check. TRBV12-1 is a recognized pseudogene. This CDR3 is built from 19 residues.

CDR3 nucleotides: TGCGCCAGCAGCCGAATGGCGTCAGGGGGCATGGATACGCAGTATTTT. This translates into CASSRMASGGMDTQYF. V is TRBV4-3 and J is TRBJ2-3, with 8 bases aligning to TRBD1. The CDR3 has 16 residues. The germline CDR1 and CDR2 sequences are LGHNA and YSLEER. J lost 6 bases, V lost 4 bases, and 12 bases had no gene match.

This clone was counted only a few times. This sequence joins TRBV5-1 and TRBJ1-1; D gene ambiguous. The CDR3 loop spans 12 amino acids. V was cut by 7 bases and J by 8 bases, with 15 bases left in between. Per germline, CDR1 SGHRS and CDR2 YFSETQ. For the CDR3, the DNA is TGCGCCAGCCGATCGACGGGTTGGGAAGCTTTCTTT. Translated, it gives CASRSTGWEAFF.

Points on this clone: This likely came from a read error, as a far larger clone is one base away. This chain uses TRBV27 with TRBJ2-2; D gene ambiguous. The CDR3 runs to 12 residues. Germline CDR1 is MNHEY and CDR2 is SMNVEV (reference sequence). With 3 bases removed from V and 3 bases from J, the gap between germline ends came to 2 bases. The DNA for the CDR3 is TGTGCCAGCAGTTTCTACACCGGGGAGCTGTTTTTT. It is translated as CASSFYTGELFF.

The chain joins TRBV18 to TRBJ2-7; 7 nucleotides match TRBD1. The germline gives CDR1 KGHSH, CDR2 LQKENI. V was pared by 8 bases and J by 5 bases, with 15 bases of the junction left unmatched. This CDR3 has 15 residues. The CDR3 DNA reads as TGTGCCAGCGCCCAGCCACAGGGGACGAAAGACGAGCAGTACTTC. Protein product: CASAQPQGTKDEQYF.

CDR3 residues: CSAWDQETQYF. Here the CDR3 DNA reads TGCAGTGCGTGGGACCAAGAGACCCAGTACTTC. The chain combines TRBV20-1 with TRBJ2-5; D gene uncertain. Trimming stripped 6 bases from V and 0 bases from J, with 5 bases between. The germline CDR1 and CDR2 sequences are DFQATT and SNEGSKA (reference sequence). The CDR3 has 11 residues.